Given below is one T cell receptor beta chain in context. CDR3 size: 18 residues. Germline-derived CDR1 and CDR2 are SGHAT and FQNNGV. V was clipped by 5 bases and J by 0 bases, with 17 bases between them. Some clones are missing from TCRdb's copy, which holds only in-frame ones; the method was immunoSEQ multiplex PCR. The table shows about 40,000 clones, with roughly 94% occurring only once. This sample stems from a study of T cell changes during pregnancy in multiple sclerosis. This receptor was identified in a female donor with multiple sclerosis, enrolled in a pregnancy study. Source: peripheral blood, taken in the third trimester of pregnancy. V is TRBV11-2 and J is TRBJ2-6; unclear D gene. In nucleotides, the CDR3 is TGTGCCAGCAGCCCTCGACAAAAATTGGGCTCTGGGGCCAACGTCCTGACTTTC. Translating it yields CASSPRQKLGSGANVLTF.